The 26 T cell receptor beta chains below come from one sample, sequenced in a study of beta chain features in type 1 diabetes listed by TCRdb under 2018. Their recognized antigens are unknown. The investigation overall reported the following: In all four CD4+ subsets, TCRB CDR3 length was moderately but significantly shorter in type 1 diabetes patients.

The library was built by means of the immunoSEQ multiplex PCR assay. The entire isolated RNA was reverse transcribed using the High Capacity cDNA Reverse Transcription Kit, and thus expressed TCRB transcripts were sequenced. The source is immuneACCESS, and TCRdb retained only in-frame sequences with V and J called. Part of the clones is not carried over; for the studies checked, unresolved V genes explain less than half of this, and the remainder is unexplained. This sample has 240,000 or so clones in its table, and about a fifth of those were observed once. The ten largest clonotypes hold less than 0.03% of the sample. Sequencing was carried out using naive CD4+ T cells from blood. In light of the paper, this sample's cell subset or site label describes: true naive CD4+ T cells. These receptors all come from a woman between 35 and 50 years old with type 1 diabetes.

The chain has TRBV28 and TRBJ2-7; TRBD2 matches at 11 bases. Per germline, CDR1 MDHEN and CDR2 SYDVKM. The CDR3 loop spans 15 amino acids. Trimming took 6 bases from V and 3 from J; bases not matched to a gene: 7. The CDR3: CASSPTSGSIYEQYF. The CDR3, as DNA: TGTGCCAGCAGCCCCACTAGCGGGAGTATCTACGAGCAGTACTTC.

The chain has TRBV18 and TRBJ2-7, with 8 nucleotides matching TRBD1. The length of the CDR3 is 13 residues. Trimming took 6 bases from V and 5 from J; bases not matched to a gene: 6. The germline V gene encodes CDR1 KGHSH and CDR2 LQKENI. The CDR3 DNA sequence: TGTGCCAGCTCGTCTCTGACAGGGGACGAGCAGTACTTC. As protein: CASSSLTGDEQYF.

The chain is built from TRBV19 and TRBJ2-5, with a weak D call TRBD2 (7 bases). CDR3 length: 16 residues. From germline, CDR1 is LNHDA and CDR2 SQIVND (reference sequence). Trimming pared 6 bases from V and 2 bases from J, leaving 19 bases between. Here the CDR3 reads CASSPGGQWGQETQYF. CDR3 DNA sequence: TGTGCCAGTAGCCCCGGGGGGCAATGGGGACAAGAGACCCAGTACTTC.

This rearrangement joins TRBV20-1 to TRBJ1-1, with D unresolved. The CDR3 loop spans 11 amino acids. V lost 7 bases and J 3 bases, leaving 9 bases between the germline ends. CDR1 is DFQATT and CDR2 is SNEGSKA in the germline V gene (reference sequence). The CDR3: CSDPEDTEAFF. CDR3 DNA: TGCAGTGACCCAGAAGACACTGAAGCTTTCTTT.

The chain uses TRBV9 and TRBJ2-2; D is perhaps TRBD2 (5 bases). This CDR3 is built from 18 residues. The V end lost 1 base, the J end lost 1 base, and 17 bases lay between the germline ends. Germline CDR1 SGDLS, CDR2 YYNGEE. The CDR3 protein is CASSVSPAPGLNTGELFF. The CDR3 region has the DNA TGTGCCAGCAGCGTAAGCCCCGCCCCCGGACTGAACACCGGGGAGCTGTTTTTT.

This clone turned up a few times. This rearrangement joins TRBV5-4 to TRBJ2-2, with 9 positions matching TRBD1. Germline V gives CDR1 SGHNT, CDR2 YYREEE (reference sequence). V dropped 6 bases and J dropped 1; count of bases not matched to a gene: 4. This CDR3 is built from 15 residues. CDR3 protein: CASTTGGQNTGELFF. CDR3 coding DNA: TGTGCCAGCACAACAGGGGGCCAGAACACCGGGGAGCTGTTTTTT.

The chain has TRBV7-2 and TRBJ2-5, with D possibly TRBD1 on 6 matching bases. Trimming took 5 bases from V and 2 from J, leaving 18 bases between them. The CDR3 sequence is 16 residues long. CDR1 and CDR2 from the germline V gene are SGHTA and FQGNSA. The CDR3 coding sequence is TGTGCCAGCAGCCCGCAGGGGCCGGGCAGACAAGAGACCCAGTACTTC. Translation gives CASSPQGPGRQETQYF.

This clone was detected a few times. J is TRBJ2-5 and V is TRBV7-6, with 8 positions matching TRBD1. Germline trimming cut 5 bases from V and 2 bases from J; bases unmatched to any gene: 4. CDR1 and CDR2 (germline): SGHVS, FNYEAQ. The CDR3 sequence is 14 residues long. CDR3 amino acids: CASSGQGIQETQYF. The CDR3, as DNA: TGTGCCAGCAGCGGACAGGGAATTCAAGAGACCCAGTACTTC.

This chain links TRBV5-1 with TRBJ1-2; D call uncertain. V gave up 0 bases and J gave up 3 bases, with 9 bases separating them. Germline CDR1 SGHRS, CDR2 YFSETQ. The CDR3 is 14 amino acids. CDR3 protein: CASSLGTVDYGYTF. CDR3 DNA: TGCGCCAGCAGCTTGGGCACAGTCGACTATGGCTACACCTTC. Combining the CDR3 with reference TRBV5-1 and TRBJ1-2 gives the whole variable domain KAGVTQTPRYLIKTRGQQVTLSCSPISGHRSVSWYQQTPGQGLQFLFEYFSETQRNKGNFPGRFSGRQFSNSRSEMNVSTLELGDSALYLCASSLGTVDYGYTFGSGTRLTVV.

The rearrangement links TRBV19 to TRBJ2-7; 11 positions agree with TRBD2. CDR1 and CDR2 (germline): LNHDA, SQIVND (reference sequence). Losses at the gene ends were 6 bases for V and 7 bases for J; bases not matched to a gene: 8. The CDR3 has 14 residues. CDR3 region: CASSGLAGLAEQYF. Here the CDR3 DNA reads TGTGCCAGTAGCGGACTAGCGGGCCTGGCGGAGCAGTACTTC.

The gene calls are TRBV14 and TRBJ1-2; a weak D match, TRBD1 (5 bases). This CDR3 contains 13 residues. The V gene's germline CDR1 is SGHDN and CDR2 FVKESK. The V and J ends lost 4 bases and 5 bases respectively, with 11 bases between them. CDR3 loop: CASSPGTEYGYTF. The CDR3 DNA follows: TGTGCCAGCAGCCCCGGGACTGAGTATGGCTACACCTTC.

The genes are TRBV25-1 and TRBJ1-1; D remains unclear. The CDR3 totals 13 residues. Germline V gives CDR1 MGHDK, CDR2 SYGVNS. V was pared by 6 bases and J by 1 base, with 9 bases between. The CDR3 nucleotides read TGTGCCAGCAGGTTATCAGGGAACACTGAAGCTTTCTTT. Translating gives CASRLSGNTEAFF.

This clone came up a few times. This rearrangement joins TRBV4-2 to TRBJ2-7, with a possible D match to TRBD1 (5 bases). This CDR3 has 16 amino acids. CDR1 and CDR2 (germline): LGHNA, YNFKEQ. The V and J ends lost 1 base and 7 bases respectively, with 20 bases between them. The CDR3 loop is CASSQALSLGVGEQYF. CDR3 nucleotides: TGTGCCAGCAGCCAAGCGCTGTCCCTAGGGGTAGGAGAGCAGTACTTC.

The chain uses TRBV4-2 and TRBJ1-2; 7 bases match TRBD1. With V trimmed by 0 bases and J by 7 bases, 14 bases remained unmatched. The CDR3 is 17 residues long. Germline values: CDR1 LGHNA, CDR2 YNFKEQ. The CDR3 nucleotides are TGTGCCAGCAGCCAAGAGGAGCGTAAGGAGACAGGGAGTGGCTACACCTTC. Protein product: CASSQEERKETGSGYTF.

This clone has only a few counts. This sequence joins TRBV29-1 and TRBJ1-3; unclear D gene. The CDR3 sequence is 12 residues long. The ends were cut back, 6 bases at V and 0 bases at J, with 6 bases in the middle. Germline CDR1 SQVTM, CDR2 ANQGSEA. The CDR3 DNA is TGCAGCGTCGAACACTCTGGAAACACCATATATTTT. It translates to CSVEHSGNTIYF.

In this sample, this clone turned up a few times. This chain joins TRBV9 and TRBJ2-1, with 10 bases lining up with TRBD2. Germline V gene sequence: CDR1 SGDLS, CDR2 YYNGEE. Trimming took 7 bases from V and 9 from J; bases not matched to a gene: 10. This CDR3 spans 14 amino acids. This CDR3 reads CASSQEVAGGEQFF. As DNA, the CDR3 is TGTGCCAGCTCCCAGGAGGTAGCGGGAGGTGAGCAGTTCTTC.

Only a few counts were recorded for this clone. The chain joins TRBV5-1 to TRBJ1-1; D is unclear. Germline V gene lookup returns CDR1 SGHRS and CDR2 YFSETQ. CDR3 size: 16 residues. V dropped 4 bases and J dropped 1 base, with 17 bases sitting between them. DNA of the CDR3: TGCGCCAGCAGCCAGCGGACGGACCCTCCGAACACTGAAGCTTTCTTT. Protein: CASSQRTDPPNTEAFF. The full variable domain, its missing parts supplied by reference TRBV5-1 and TRBJ1-1, is KAGVTQTPRYLIKTRGQQVTLSCSPISGHRSVSWYQQTPGQGLQFLFEYFSETQRNKGNFPGRFSGRQFSNSRSEMNVSTLELGDSALYLCASSQRTDPPNTEAFFGQGTRLTVV.

The V call is TRBV4-1, the J call TRBJ2-3; 11 nucleotides match TRBD1. V dropped 2 bases and J dropped 4; count of bases not matched to a gene: 8. Germline V gene sequence: CDR1 MGHRA, CDR2 YSYEKL. The CDR3 loop spans 17 amino acids. In DNA form, the CDR3 reads TGCGCCAGCAGCCAACAAGGGACAGGGGGGGCGGCAGATACGCAGTATTTT. This translates into CASSQQGTGGAADTQYF.

The chain joins TRBV4-3 to TRBJ1-1, with TRBD1 matching over 7 bases. The CDR3 consists of 15 residues. J lost 1 base, V lost 4 bases, and 6 bases had no gene match. Germline loops: CDR1 LGHNA, CDR2 YSLEER. The CDR3 is CASSPAGQPNTEAFF. As DNA, the CDR3 is TGCGCCAGCAGCCCTGCGGGACAGCCGAACACTGAAGCTTTCTTT.

J is TRBJ1-2 and V is TRBV30; TRBD1 agrees at 7 bases. The V gene end was trimmed by 4 bases and the J gene end by 1 base; junction bases not matched to a gene: 6. The CDR3 is made up of 14 amino acids. Germline lookup yields CDR1 GTSNPN and CDR2 SVGIG (reference sequence). The CDR3, as DNA: TGTGCCTGGAACCGGGACAGCCATAACTATGGCTACACCTTC. Translated, it gives CAWNRDSHNYGYTF.

The CDR3 DNA reads TGTGCCAGCAGTTGGAGGGGACAGTTAAATCAGCCCCAGCATTTT. It specifies CASSWRGQLNQPQHF. The chain employs TRBV27 and TRBJ1-5; 7 nucleotides line up with TRBD1. Germline assignment: CDR1 MNHEY and CDR2 SMNVEV (reference sequence). Trimming cost V 4 bases and J 4 bases; bases outside gene matches: 7. CDR3 length: 15 residues.

This clone was seen only a few times. The chain is built from TRBV7-9 and TRBJ2-1, with D unresolved. V was pared by 1 base and J by 12 bases, with 7 bases between. The CDR3 covers 11 residues. Germline V gives CDR1 SEHNR, CDR2 FQNEAQ (reference sequence). The CDR3 sequence is CASSLERGQFF. The CDR3 nucleotides read TGTGCCAGCAGCTTAGAAAGAGGGCAGTTCTTC.

This clone was counted between two and nine times. V usage is TRBV19 and J usage is TRBJ1-5; D possibly corresponds to TRBD1 (5 bases). Trimming removed 5 bases from V and 3 bases from J, with 8 bases in between. The CDR3 extends over 13 amino acids. Germline CDR1 LNHDA, CDR2 SQIVND (reference sequence). CDR3 loop: CASSVGLNQPQHF. The CDR3 DNA follows: TGTGCCAGTAGTGTGGGACTCAATCAGCCCCAGCATTTT.

This clone has just a few counts. The rearrangement uses TRBV7-9 and TRBJ2-3, with 8 bases that match TRBD1. Germline V CDR1 and CDR2: SEHNR, FQNEAQ (reference sequence). The CDR3 runs 15 residues. V gave up 4 bases and J gave up 4 bases; unmatched junction bases: 7. Written as DNA, the CDR3 is TGTGCCAGCAGCTCCGCCTTGACAGGGGCAGATACGCAGTATTTT. Its translation: CASSSALTGADTQYF.

The chain joins TRBV6-6 to TRBJ1-5; D possibly corresponds to TRBD1 (6 bases). CDR3 length: 14 amino acids. Germline V gives CDR1 MNHNY, CDR2 SVGAGI (reference sequence). V lost 2 bases to trimming and J lost 3 bases, with 8 bases between them. DNA for the CDR3: TGTGCCAGCAGTTACCGGACAGTCAATCAGCCCCAGCATTTT. Protein: CASSYRTVNQPQHF.

The chain joins TRBV5-4 to TRBJ1-1; TRBD1 matches at 7 bases. The trim removed 0 bases at V and 0 bases at J, leaving 2 bases unmatched. CDR3 length: 15 residues. CDR1 and CDR2 from the germline V gene are SGHNT and YYREEE (reference sequence). The CDR3 nucleotides are TGTGCCAGCAGCTTGGGGCAGGGGGTGAACACTGAAGCTTTCTTT. Translated, it gives CASSLGQGVNTEAFF.